Described below is a single TCR beta chain sequence and its context. Its antigen is not identified. These data come from a study of cytotoxic CD8 clonotypes in ibrutinib-treated CLL. At the level of the study: After a median of approximately 68 months, some 14 patients stayed remitted and some 12 progressed; responses had been partial in 24 and complete in 2.

The germline gives CDR1 SNHLY, CDR2 FYNNEI. Trimming took 11 bases from V and 4 from J; bases not matched to a gene: 9. CDR3 length: 13 residues. The assay was immunoSEQ multiplex PCR, and TCRdb's table has in-frame clones only and misses some. The profile shows about 140,000 clones, around 84% of them singletons. General study points: Public clonotypes were uncommon and contracted or stayed stable on treatment.

The TCR comes from a human donor with chronic lymphocytic leukemia. The sequenced sample was PBMCs, obtained after 36 months of ibrutinib treatment. V gene TRBV2 combines with J gene TRBJ2-7; 9 bases agree with TRBD2. CDR3 bases: TGTGCCGGGAGTAGCGGGAGTTCGTACGAGCAGTACTTC. Translation gives CAGSSGSSYEQYF.